Following are 8 T cell receptor beta chains from one sample sequenced in a study of cytomegalovirus exposure and HLA in healthy donors. A multiplex PCR was run with 60 Vbeta primers and 13 Jbeta primers. Sequenced by immunoSEQ multiplex PCR; TCRdb stores in-frame clones only, minus some. The record lists over 25,000 clones, of which the ten most abundant hold approximately 0.69%. The sequenced sample was PBMCs. These receptors all come from a man aged 30 to 39 in good health and CMV-seronegative.

The V call is TRBV2, the J call TRBJ2-7; D uncertain. Trimming shortened V by 5 bases and J by 2 bases, and 13 bases separated the two germline ends. CDR1 is SNHLY and CDR2 is FYNNEI in the germline V gene. The CDR3 is 14 amino acids. CDR3 DNA sequence: TGTGCCAGCAGTTTCTCAGGTCTGGCCTACGAGCAGTACTTC. Amino acids: CASSFSGLAYEQYF.

The V call is TRBV19, the J call TRBJ2-1, with TRBD2 identical over 9 bases. The V segment lost 7 bases and the J segment 4 bases; nucleotides outside the gene matches: 5. Germline CDR1 is LNHDA and CDR2 is SQIVND (reference sequence). The CDR3 spans 14 residues. CDR3 coding DNA: TGTGCCAGTACCTCAAGCGGGGGGTACAATGAGCAGTTCTTC. Protein sequence: CASTSSGGYNEQFF.

The chain is built from TRBV6-1 and TRBJ2-5; possibly TRBD1 for D (6 bases). Per the germline V gene, CDR1 is MNHNS and CDR2 is SASEGT. Trimming took 4 bases from V and 4 from J, leaving 16 bases between them. This CDR3 has 15 residues. DNA for the CDR3: TGTGCCAGCAGTGTATTTCTACAGGGCGGAGAGACCCAGTACTTC. It translates to CASSVFLQGGETQYF.

The rearrangement uses TRBV5-1 and TRBJ1-3; D is possibly TRBD1 (6 bases). This CDR3 has 16 residues. Germline-derived CDR1 and CDR2 are SGHRS and YFSETQ. The germline V and J ends were trimmed by 4 bases and 7 bases, with 21 bases remaining between them. The CDR3 nucleotides read TGCGCCAGCAGCGGGAGTGTCGGGACAACGGGGAACACCATATATTTT. Translating gives CASSGSVGTTGNTIYF.

The V gene is TRBV6-5, the J gene TRBJ2-7, with 8 bases matching TRBD2. The CDR3 runs to 15 residues. The V segment lost 6 bases and the J segment 2 bases; nucleotides outside the gene matches: 9. Germline V gene lookup returns CDR1 MNHEY and CDR2 SVGAGI. The chain's CDR3 is CASRPTSGFAYEQYF. The CDR3 DNA reads TGTGCCAGCAGACCTACTAGCGGATTCGCCTACGAGCAGTACTTC.

As regards this clone: The junction does not match germline at one end; this may be a read error. This rearrangement joins TRBV6-4 to TRBJ2-7; D unresolved. This CDR3 is 15 amino acids long. The V gene's germline CDR1 is MRHNA and CDR2 SNTAGT. The chain's CDR3 is CARSALRHPSYEQYF. CDR3 sequence (DNA): TGTGCCAGAAGTGCCCTCAGGCATCCCTCCTACGAGCAGTACTTC.

The genes are TRBV10-3 and TRBJ2-7, with 11 bases fitting TRBD2. Germline V gene sequence: CDR1 ENHRY, CDR2 SYGVKD. Trimming at V came to 5 bases and at J to 4 bases, leaving 7 bases not matched to a gene. The CDR3 loop spans 15 amino acids. In DNA, the CDR3 is TGTGCCATCAGTTCGCTAGCGGGGGGTTCTTACGAGCAGTACTTC. Translating gives CAISSLAGGSYEQYF.

The J gene is TRBJ2-7, the V gene TRBV11-2, with D possibly TRBD1 on 5 matching bases. The CDR3 is 14 amino acids. Trimming took 5 bases from V and 6 from J, leaving 17 bases between them. CDR1 SGHAT and CDR2 FQNNGV come from the germline V gene. Written as DNA, the CDR3 is TGTGCCAGCAGCCCAACACAGGTTCAAGGCGAGCAGTACTTC. Translated: CASSPTQVQGEQYF.